Below, 3 T cell receptor beta chains from the same sample are listed, as sequenced in a study of T cells in Graves' hyperthyroidism and ophthalmopathy. TCR beta CDR3 regions were amplified from RNA transcripts. The study used the HTBI primer set for a first-round RT-PCR of the TCR CDR3. TCRdb processed the multiplex PCR reads anew with MiXCR; each CDR3 protein has one entry. The sample has 600,000 to 900,000 distinct CDR3 sequences, about a sixth seen once. The specimen was blood. The origin of the receptors is a man younger than 30 with Graves' hyperthyroidism.

The chain recombines TRBV15 with TRBJ2-7; 14 bases agree with TRBD2. Losses at the gene ends were 4 bases for V and 3 bases for J; bases not matched to a gene: 11. The germline V gene encodes CDR1 LNHNV and CDR2 YYDKDF (reference sequence). The CDR3 is 18 residues long. The DNA for the CDR3 is TGTGCCACCAGCACCAAATCGGGACTAGCGGGGGCAGACTACGAGCAGTACTTC. It codes for CATSTKSGLAGADYEQYF.

With respect to this clonotype: A much bigger clone sits one base away, suggesting this may be a read error. It is likely a read error, because the conserved phenylalanine at the end of the CDR3 is missing. V gene TRBV6-2 or TRBV6-3 combines with J gene TRBJ2-5, with TRBD2 as a possible D gene (5 bases). V was clipped by 5 bases and J by 5 bases, with 12 bases between them. The CDR3 has 13 residues. The germline gives CDR1 MNHEY, CDR2 SVGEGT. The CDR3 coding sequence is TGTGCCAGCAGTCTCCTAGCCGGTGAGACCCAGTACCTC. It codes for CASSLLAGETQYL.

This chain links TRBV19 with TRBJ1-5; unclear D gene. V was cut by 1 base and J by 3 bases, with 10 bases left in between. This CDR3 region has 15 residues. Germline CDR1 LNHDA, CDR2 SQIVND (reference sequence). The chain's CDR3 is CASSIGTANNQPQHF. As DNA, the CDR3 is TGTGCCAGTAGTATAGGAACAGCGAACAATCAGCCCCAGCATTTT. Full variable domain (outside the CDR3, taken from reference TRBV19 and TRBJ1-5): DGGITQSPKYLFRKEGQNVTLSCEQNLNHDAMYWYRQDPGQGLRLIYYSQIVNDFQKGDIAEGYSVSREKKESFPLTVTSAQKNPTAFYLCASSIGTANNQPQHFGDGTRLSIL.